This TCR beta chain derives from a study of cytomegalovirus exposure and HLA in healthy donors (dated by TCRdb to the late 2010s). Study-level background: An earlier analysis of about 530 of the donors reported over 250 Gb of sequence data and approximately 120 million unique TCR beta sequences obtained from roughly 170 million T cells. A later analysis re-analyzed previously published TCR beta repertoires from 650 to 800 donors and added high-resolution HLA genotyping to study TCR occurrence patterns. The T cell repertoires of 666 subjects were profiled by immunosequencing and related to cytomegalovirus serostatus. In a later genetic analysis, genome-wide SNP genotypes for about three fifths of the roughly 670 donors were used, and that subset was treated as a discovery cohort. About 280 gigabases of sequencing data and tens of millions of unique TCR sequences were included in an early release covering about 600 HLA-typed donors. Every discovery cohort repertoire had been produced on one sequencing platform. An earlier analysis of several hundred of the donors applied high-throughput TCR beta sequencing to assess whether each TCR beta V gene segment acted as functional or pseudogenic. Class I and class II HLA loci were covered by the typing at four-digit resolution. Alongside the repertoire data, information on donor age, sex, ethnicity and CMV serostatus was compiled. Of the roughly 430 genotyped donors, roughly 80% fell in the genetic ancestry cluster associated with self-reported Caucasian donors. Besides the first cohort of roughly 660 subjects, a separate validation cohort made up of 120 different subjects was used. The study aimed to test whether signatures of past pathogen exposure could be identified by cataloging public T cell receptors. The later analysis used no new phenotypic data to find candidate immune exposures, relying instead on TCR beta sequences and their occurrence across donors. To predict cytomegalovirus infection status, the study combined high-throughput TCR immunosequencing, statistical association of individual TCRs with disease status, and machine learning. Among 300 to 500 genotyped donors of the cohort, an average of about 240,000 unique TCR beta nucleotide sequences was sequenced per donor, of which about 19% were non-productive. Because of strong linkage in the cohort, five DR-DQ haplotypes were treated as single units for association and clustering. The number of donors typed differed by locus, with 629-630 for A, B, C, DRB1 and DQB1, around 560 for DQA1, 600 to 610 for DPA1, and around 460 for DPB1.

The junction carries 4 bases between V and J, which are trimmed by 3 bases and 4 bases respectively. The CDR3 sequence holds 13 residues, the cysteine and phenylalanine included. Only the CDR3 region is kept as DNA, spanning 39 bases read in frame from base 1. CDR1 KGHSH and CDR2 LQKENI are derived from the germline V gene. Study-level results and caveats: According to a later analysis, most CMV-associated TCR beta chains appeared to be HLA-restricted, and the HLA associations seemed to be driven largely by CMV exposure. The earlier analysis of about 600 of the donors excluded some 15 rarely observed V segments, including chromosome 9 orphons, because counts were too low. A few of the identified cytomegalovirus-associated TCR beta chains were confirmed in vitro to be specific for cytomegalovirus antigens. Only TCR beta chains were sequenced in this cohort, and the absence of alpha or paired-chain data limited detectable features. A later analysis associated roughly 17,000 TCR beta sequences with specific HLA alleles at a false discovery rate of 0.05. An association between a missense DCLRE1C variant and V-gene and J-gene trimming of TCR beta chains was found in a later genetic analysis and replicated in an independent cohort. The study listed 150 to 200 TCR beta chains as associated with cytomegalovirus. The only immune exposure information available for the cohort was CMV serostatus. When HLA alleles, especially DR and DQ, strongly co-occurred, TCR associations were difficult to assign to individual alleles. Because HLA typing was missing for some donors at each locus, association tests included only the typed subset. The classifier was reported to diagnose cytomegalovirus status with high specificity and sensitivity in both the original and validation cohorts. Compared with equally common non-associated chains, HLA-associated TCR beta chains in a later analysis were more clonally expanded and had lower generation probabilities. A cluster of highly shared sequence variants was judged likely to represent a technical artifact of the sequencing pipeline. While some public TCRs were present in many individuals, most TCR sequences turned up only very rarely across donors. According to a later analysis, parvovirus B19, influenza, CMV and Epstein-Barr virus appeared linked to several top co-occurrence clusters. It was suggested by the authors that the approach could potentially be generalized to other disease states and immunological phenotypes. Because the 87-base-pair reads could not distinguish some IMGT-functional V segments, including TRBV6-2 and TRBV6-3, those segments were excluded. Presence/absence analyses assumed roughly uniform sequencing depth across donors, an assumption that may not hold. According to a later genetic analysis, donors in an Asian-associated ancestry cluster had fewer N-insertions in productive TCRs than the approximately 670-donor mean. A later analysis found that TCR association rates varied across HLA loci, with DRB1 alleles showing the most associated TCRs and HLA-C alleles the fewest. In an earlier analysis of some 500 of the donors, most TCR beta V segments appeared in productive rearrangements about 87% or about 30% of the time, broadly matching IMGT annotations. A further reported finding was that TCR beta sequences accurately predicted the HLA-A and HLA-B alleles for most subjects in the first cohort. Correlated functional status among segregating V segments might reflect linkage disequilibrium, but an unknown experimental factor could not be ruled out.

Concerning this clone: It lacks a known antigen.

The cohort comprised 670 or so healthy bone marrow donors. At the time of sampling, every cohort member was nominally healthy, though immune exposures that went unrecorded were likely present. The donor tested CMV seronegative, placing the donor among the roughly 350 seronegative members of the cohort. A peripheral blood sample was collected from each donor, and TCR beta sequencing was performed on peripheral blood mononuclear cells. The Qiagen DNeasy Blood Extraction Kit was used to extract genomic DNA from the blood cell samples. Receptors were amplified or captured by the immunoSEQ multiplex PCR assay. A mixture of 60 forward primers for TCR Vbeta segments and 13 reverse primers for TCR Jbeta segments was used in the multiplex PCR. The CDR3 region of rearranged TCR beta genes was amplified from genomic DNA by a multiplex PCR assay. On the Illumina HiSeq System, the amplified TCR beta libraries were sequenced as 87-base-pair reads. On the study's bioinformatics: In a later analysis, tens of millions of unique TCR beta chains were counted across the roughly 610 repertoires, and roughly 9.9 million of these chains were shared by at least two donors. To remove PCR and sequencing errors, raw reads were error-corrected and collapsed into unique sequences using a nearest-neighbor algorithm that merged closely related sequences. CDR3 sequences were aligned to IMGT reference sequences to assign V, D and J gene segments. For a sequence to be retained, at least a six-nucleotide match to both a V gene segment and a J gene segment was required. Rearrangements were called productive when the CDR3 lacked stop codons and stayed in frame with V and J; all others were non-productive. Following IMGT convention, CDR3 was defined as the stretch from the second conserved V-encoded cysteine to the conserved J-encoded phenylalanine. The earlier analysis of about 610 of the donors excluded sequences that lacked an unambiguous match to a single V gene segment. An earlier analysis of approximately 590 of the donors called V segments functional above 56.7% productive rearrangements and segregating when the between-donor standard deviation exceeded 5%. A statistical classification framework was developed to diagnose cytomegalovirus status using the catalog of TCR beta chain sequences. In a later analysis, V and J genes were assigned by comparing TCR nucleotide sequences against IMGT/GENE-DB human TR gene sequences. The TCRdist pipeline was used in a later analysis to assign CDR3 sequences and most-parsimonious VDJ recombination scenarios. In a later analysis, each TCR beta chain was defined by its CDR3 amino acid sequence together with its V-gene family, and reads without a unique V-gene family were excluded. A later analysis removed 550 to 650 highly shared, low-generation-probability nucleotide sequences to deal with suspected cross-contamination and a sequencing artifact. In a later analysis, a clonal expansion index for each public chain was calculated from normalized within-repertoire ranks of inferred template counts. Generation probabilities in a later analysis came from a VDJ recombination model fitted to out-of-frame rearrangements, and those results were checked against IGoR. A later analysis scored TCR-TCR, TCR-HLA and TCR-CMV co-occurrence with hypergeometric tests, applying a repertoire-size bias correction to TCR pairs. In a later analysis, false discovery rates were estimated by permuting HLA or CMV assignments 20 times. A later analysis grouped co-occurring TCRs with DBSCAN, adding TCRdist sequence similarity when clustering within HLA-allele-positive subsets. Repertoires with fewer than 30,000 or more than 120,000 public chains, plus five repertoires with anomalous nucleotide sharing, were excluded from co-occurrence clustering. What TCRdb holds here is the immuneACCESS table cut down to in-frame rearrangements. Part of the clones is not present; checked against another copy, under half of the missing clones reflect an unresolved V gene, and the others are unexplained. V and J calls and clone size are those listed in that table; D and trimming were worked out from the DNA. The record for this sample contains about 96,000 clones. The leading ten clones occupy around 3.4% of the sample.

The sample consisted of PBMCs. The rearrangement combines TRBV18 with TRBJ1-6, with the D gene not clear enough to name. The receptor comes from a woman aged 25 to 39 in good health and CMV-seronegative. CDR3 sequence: CASSPQYNSPLHF. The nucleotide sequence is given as TGTGCCAGCTCACCTCAGTATAATTCACCCCTCCACTTT.